These 25 T cell receptor beta chains came from one sample sequenced in a study of cytomegalovirus exposure and HLA in healthy donors. Amplification used 60 Vbeta primers and 13 Jbeta primers. Clones were read by immunoSEQ multiplex PCR, and TCRdb kept only the in-frame ones, dropping some. The repertoire holds some 150,000 clones, with about 81% as singletons. The sample consisted of PBMCs. The receptors were sampled from a man under 40 in good health and CMV-seronegative.

The gene calls are TRBV5-5 and TRBJ2-1; TRBD1 agrees at 12 bases. CDR1 is SGHKS and CDR2 is YYEKEE in the germline V gene (reference sequence). The CDR3 runs to 15 residues. Trimming cost V 0 bases and J 8 bases; bases outside gene matches: 3. CDR3 region: CASSLAGQGADEQFF. CDR3 nucleotides: TGTGCCAGCAGCTTGGCGGGACAGGGGGCGGATGAGCAGTTCTTC.

The chain recombines TRBV2 with TRBJ2-1; D unresolved. The germline V gene has CDR1 SNHLY and CDR2 FYNNEI. The CDR3 loop spans 12 amino acids. With 5 bases removed from V and 8 bases from J, the gap between germline ends came to 10 bases. The CDR3 bases are TGTGCCAGCAGTCTGCGGTGGGATGAGCAGTTCTTC. Translated: CASSLRWDEQFF.

V and J are TRBV19 and TRBJ2-2; 10 bases align to TRBD2. With V trimmed by 5 bases and J by 4 bases, 4 bases remained unmatched. Germline CDR1 and CDR2: LNHDA and SQIVND (reference sequence). This CDR3 is 15 amino acids long. This CDR3 is CASSLRTSGTGELFF. The DNA for the CDR3 is TGTGCCAGTAGTCTGCGGACTAGCGGCACCGGGGAGCTGTTTTTT. Full variable domain (remainder filled in from reference TRBV19 and TRBJ2-2): DGGITQSPKYLFRKEGQNVTLSCEQNLNHDAMYWYRQDPGQGLRLIYYSQIVNDFQKGDIAEGYSVSREKKESFPLTVTSAQKNPTAFYLCASSLRTSGTGELFFGEGSRLTVL.

The rearrangement links TRBV4-1 to TRBJ1-4, with D hard to call. This CDR3 has 16 amino acids. Deletions cut 2 bases from V and 4 bases from J, with 14 bases between. Per germline, CDR1 MGHRA and CDR2 YSYEKL. CDR3 in amino acids: CASSQNPGSHNEKLFF. The CDR3 DNA sequence: TGCGCCAGCAGCCAAAATCCCGGGTCCCATAATGAAAAACTGTTTTTT.

This clone was seen only once. The chain couples TRBV25-1 to TRBJ2-3; the D is unclear. The V and J ends lost 5 bases and 2 bases respectively, with 8 bases between them. Germline loops: CDR1 MGHDK, CDR2 SYGVNS. CDR3 length: 13 residues. The CDR3 sequence: CASSRTSTDTQYF. CDR3 bases: TGTGCCAGCAGTCGAACATCCACAGATACGCAGTATTTT.

The chain couples TRBV5-1 to TRBJ2-5; perhaps TRBD1 as D (5 bases). CDR3 length: 15 residues. CDR1 and CDR2 from the germline V gene are SGHRS and YFSETQ. The V end was cut by 0 bases, the J end by 4 bases, with 13 bases between. CDR3 in amino acids: CASSLAGAQRETQYF. CDR3 bases: TGCGCCAGCAGCTTGGCTGGGGCGCAAAGAGAGACCCAGTACTTC.

This chain links TRBV7-9 with TRBJ1-1; TRBD1 aligns across 9 bases. The CDR3 runs to 15 residues. Unmatched junction bases numbered 2, after V lost 2 bases and J lost 1 base. The germline V gene has CDR1 SEHNR and CDR2 FQNEAQ (reference sequence). The CDR3 reads CASSLQGQGNTEAFF. As DNA, the CDR3 is TGTGCCAGCAGCTTACAGGGACAGGGGAACACTGAAGCTTTCTTT.

V is TRBV5-4 and J is TRBJ2-1; 13 bases are shared with TRBD2. Germline trimming cut 0 bases from V and 9 bases from J; bases unmatched to any gene: 9. Germline CDR1 reads SGHNT; CDR2 reads YYREEE (reference sequence). This CDR3 contains 17 residues. CDR3 nucleotides: TGTGCCAGCAGCTTGGTGATAGGACTAGCGGGGGCGGCTGAGCAGTTCTTC. This codes for CASSLVIGLAGAAEQFF.

The rearrangement uses TRBV5-1 and TRBJ1-1; tentatively, D is TRBD1 (5 bases). In germline, CDR1 is SGHRS, CDR2 YFSETQ. CDR3 length: 14 residues. V dropped 3 bases and J dropped 0 bases, with 9 bases sitting between them. In DNA, the CDR3 is TGCGCCAGCAGCTACGACAGAGTGAACACTGAAGCTTTCTTT. It translates to CASSYDRVNTEAFF.

The chain is built from TRBV4-1 and TRBJ2-5; the match to TRBD1 covers 10 bases. V lost 1 base and J lost 5; bases outside the gene matches: 4. The CDR3 is made up of 15 amino acids. Germline CDR1 is MGHRA and CDR2 is YSYEKL. CDR3 amino acids: CASSQVDRGLETQYF. DNA for the CDR3: TGCGCCAGCAGCCAAGTCGACAGGGGGCTGGAGACCCAGTACTTC.

The chain uses TRBV5-1 and TRBJ1-2; 7 nucleotides match TRBD1. The germline V gene has CDR1 SGHRS and CDR2 YFSETQ. The CDR3 is 13 residues long. V lost 4 bases to trimming and J lost 5 bases; unmatched junction nucleotides: 5. CDR3 sequence: CASSPRDSYGYTF. The CDR3 coding sequence is TGCGCCAGCAGCCCCCGGGACAGTTATGGCTACACCTTC.

This rearrangement joins TRBV9 to TRBJ2-1; D is possibly TRBD2 (5 bases). The CDR3 runs 14 residues. V was shortened by 2 bases and J by 8 bases, with 14 bases between the two germline ends. Germline lookup yields CDR1 SGDLS and CDR2 YYNGEE. The CDR3 reads CASSVDLPRDEQFF. For the CDR3, the DNA is TGTGCCAGCAGCGTGGACTTACCCCGAGATGAGCAGTTCTTC.

This clone was observed a handful of times. The rearrangement links TRBV7-9 to TRBJ1-1; no clear D gene. The germline CDR1 and CDR2 sequences are SEHNR and FQNEAQ (reference sequence). The CDR3 covers 14 residues. Trimming removed 3 bases from V and 2 bases from J, with 10 bases in between. This CDR3 is CASSFVQANTEAFF. As DNA, the CDR3 is TGTGCCAGCAGCTTCGTCCAGGCTAACACTGAAGCTTTCTTT. Full variable domain (rest looked up from reference TRBV7-9 and TRBJ1-1): DTGVSQNPRHKITKRGQNVTFRCDPISEHNRLYWYRQTLGQGPEFLTYFQNEAQLEKSRLLSDRFSAERPKGSFSTLEIQRTEQGDSAMYLCASSFVQANTEAFFGQGTRLTVV.

This clone was observed a handful of times. The chain couples TRBV27 to TRBJ1-2, with D perhaps TRBD1 (5 bases). Per germline, CDR1 MNHEY and CDR2 SMNVEV (reference sequence). V lost 2 bases, J lost 4 bases, and 14 bases lay in between. CDR3 length: 15 residues. CDR3 coding DNA: TGTGCCAGCAGTTTAAGTAAAGGGGATACCTATGGCTACACCTTC. It encodes CASSLSKGDTYGYTF.

This clone was picked up a small number of times. The CDR3, as DNA: TGCGCCAGCAGCTCTGAAGGGGGAAGAGGGAACACTGAAGCTTTCTTT. Its translation: CASSSEGGRGNTEAFF. The chain is built from TRBV5-1 and TRBJ1-1, with D tentatively TRBD1 (6 bases). Trimming pared 3 bases from V and 1 base from J, leaving 16 bases between. CDR1 and CDR2 from the germline V gene are SGHRS and YFSETQ. The CDR3 has 16 amino acids.

The rearrangement links TRBV6-4 to TRBJ1-2; TRBD1 aligns across 12 bases. This CDR3 is built from 13 residues. V gave up 6 bases and J gave up 8 bases; unmatched junction bases: 4. The germline gives CDR1 MRHNA, CDR2 SNTAGT. CDR3 residues: CASRPGTGGGYTF. DNA of the CDR3: TGTGCCAGCAGGCCCGGGACAGGGGGCGGCTACACCTTC.

This clone was observed a few times. The rearrangement joins TRBV5-4 to TRBJ1-2; D might be TRBD1 (5 bases). This CDR3 comprises 12 residues. Trimming removed 4 bases from V and 8 bases from J, with 12 bases in between. The V gene's germline CDR1 is SGHNT and CDR2 YYREEE (reference sequence). The CDR3 here is CASSQGPGGYTF. DNA of the CDR3: TGTGCCAGCAGCCAGGGCCCCGGGGGCTACACCTTC.

The CDR3 region is CAWSKGAGYGYTF. In nucleotides, the CDR3 is TGTGCCTGGAGTAAGGGGGCAGGCTATGGCTACACCTTC. The chain links TRBV30 to TRBJ1-2; 7 nucleotides match TRBD1. CDR3 length: 13 amino acids. V was pared by 2 bases and J by 4 bases, with 4 bases of the junction left unmatched. CDR1 and CDR2 (germline): GTSNPN, SVGIG (reference sequence).

Concerning this clone: It is unclear where the CDR3 begins or ends on the DNA, so no DNA is shown, and the CDR3 is as TCRdb lists it. The chain recombines TRBV9 with TRBJ1-1; the DNA was not used to check the table's D call, TRBD1. Germline V lookup: CDR1 SGDLS, CDR2 YYNGEE. Including both end residues, the CDR3 is 24 amino acids long. CDR3 in amino acids: CASSAFGTSSTEAFFGQGTSVAFF.

V usage is TRBV25-1 and J usage is TRBJ2-2; D perhaps matches TRBD2 (6 bases). Germline loops: CDR1 MGHDK, CDR2 SYGVNS. V dropped 5 bases and J dropped 4 bases, with 17 bases sitting between them. The CDR3 is 16 residues long. CDR3 sequence: CASSQRAGLGTGELFF. CDR3 bases: TGTGCCAGCAGTCAGAGGGCGGGATTAGGCACCGGGGAGCTGTTTTTT.

The V call is TRBV5-4, the J call TRBJ2-1; 13 bases fit TRBD2. The CDR3 spans 15 residues. Trimming cost V 4 bases and J 10 bases; bases outside gene matches: 8. In germline, CDR1 is SGHNT, CDR2 YYREEE (reference sequence). The CDR3 DNA is TGTGCCAGCAGCCCCGGGACTAGCGGGGCCCGAGAGCAGTTCTTC. Protein: CASSPGTSGAREQFF.

This clone was seen a few times. The chain uses TRBV6-5 and TRBJ2-1; 8 bases line up with TRBD1. CDR3 length: 15 residues. The ends lost 2 bases at V and 5 bases at J; junction bases unmatched: 5. Germline V gene sequence: CDR1 MNHEY, CDR2 SVGAGI. The CDR3 loop is CASSYGQGANNEQFF. For the CDR3, the DNA is TGTGCCAGCAGTTACGGGCAGGGGGCGAACAATGAGCAGTTCTTC.

The rearrangement links TRBV11-3 to TRBJ2-7, with 9 positions matching TRBD2. Trimming removed 0 bases from V and 3 bases from J; junction bases left unmatched: 3. This CDR3 has 15 residues. Germline-derived CDR1 and CDR2 are SGHNT and YENEEA. CDR3 bases: TGTGCCAGCAGCTTAGATTCTAGCGGGGTCTACGAGCAGTACTTC. This codes for CASSLDSSGVYEQYF.

A few counts support this clone. This chain uses TRBV11-3 with TRBJ2-5, with TRBD1 as a possible D gene (5 bases). This CDR3 region has 13 residues. V lost 5 bases and J lost 0, with 7 bases in between. CDR1 is SGHNT, CDR2 YENEEA, per germline. The CDR3 nucleotides are TGTGCCAGCAGCCCAGGGTACCAAGAGACCCAGTACTTC. Translation gives CASSPGYQETQYF.

The chain employs TRBV5-6 and TRBJ2-2; 13 bases map to TRBD2. V was pared by 4 bases and J by 5 bases, with 5 bases of the junction left unmatched. CDR1 is SGHDT and CDR2 is YYEEEE in the germline V gene. The CDR3 covers 16 residues. CDR3 DNA: TGTGCCAGCAGCCTCACGGGACTAGCGGGAACCGGGGAGCTGTTTTTT. It translates to CASSLTGLAGTGELFF.